Below are 29 T cell receptor beta chains sequenced from a single sample in a study of blood T cell repertoires in COVID-19. Clones were read by immunoSEQ multiplex PCR, and TCRdb kept only the in-frame ones, dropping some. The sample includes approximately 150,000 clones, about four fifths of them seen just once. Sequenced input: peripheral blood. Every receptor here comes from an older woman with COVID-19, enrolled during active disease.

This chain connects TRBV7-3 to TRBJ2-3; TRBD1 matches at 8 bases. V shed 3 bases, J shed 5 bases, and the junction held 4 bases outside the gene matches. This CDR3 contains 14 residues. Germline V gene data show CDR1 as SGHTA and CDR2 as FQGTGA. The chain's CDR3 is CASSFRGREDTQYF. CDR3 bases: TGTGCCAGCAGCTTCAGGGGGCGTGAAGATACGCAGTATTTT.

This sequence joins TRBV4-2 and TRBJ1-1, with 8 nucleotides matching TRBD1. Germline CDR1 reads LGHNA; CDR2 reads YNFKEQ. The ends lost 8 bases at V and 4 bases at J; junction bases unmatched: 9. CDR3 size: 14 residues. The CDR3: CASGLQGVGTEAFF. The CDR3 nucleotides are TGTGCCAGCGGCTTACAGGGGGTAGGCACTGAAGCTTTCTTT.

The CDR3 DNA is TGTGCTAGTGGCAGATTACAGGGCGGAGGCTACACCTTC. Residues: CASGRLQGGGYTF. This chain uses TRBV12-5 with TRBJ1-2; the D gene is possibly TRBD1 (6 bases). Germline CDR1 reads LGHNT; CDR2 reads FRNRAP. The CDR3 is 13 residues long. Trimming stripped 6 bases from V and 8 bases from J, with 16 bases between.

The chain couples TRBV18 to TRBJ1-4, with D possibly matching TRBD1 (5 bases). CDR1 is KGHSH, CDR2 LQKENI, per germline. The CDR3 runs to 13 residues. V dropped 4 bases and J dropped 6 bases, with 9 bases sitting between them. CDR3 nucleotide sequence: TGTGCCAGCTCACGGGGCCGAGATGAAAAACTGTTTTTT. Protein: CASSRGRDEKLFF.

The chain's CDR3 is CAISESFSRRSNQPQHF. CDR3 sequence (DNA): TGTGCCATCAGTGAGTCTTTCAGTAGGAGAAGCAATCAGCCCCAGCATTTT. The genes are TRBV10-3 and TRBJ1-5; D is unresolved. Germline-derived CDR1 and CDR2 are ENHRY and SYGVKD. V gave up 0 bases and J gave up 1 base, with 13 bases separating them. The CDR3 is made up of 17 amino acids.

This clone occurred once. The chain carries TRBV5-1 and TRBJ2-5; D might be TRBD1 (7 bases). CDR1 SGHRS and CDR2 YFSETQ come from the germline V gene. The CDR3 has 14 residues. V lost 4 bases, J lost 2 bases, and 12 bases lay in between. The CDR3 DNA reads as TGCGCCAGCAGCATGTCAGGGGGGCAAGAGACCCAGTACTTC. Translation: CASSMSGGQETQYF.

This sequence joins TRBV6-1 and TRBJ1-5; D unresolved. Germline V gene sequence: CDR1 MNHNS, CDR2 SASEGT. V was trimmed by 2 bases and J by 0 bases, leaving 11 bases between them. The CDR3 is 16 residues long. The CDR3 nucleotides read TGTGCCAGCAGTGAATTAGGACTCATTAGCAATCAGCCCCAGCATTTT. Translation: CASSELGLISNQPQHF.

The genes are TRBV3-1 (or the pseudogene TRBV3-2) and TRBJ2-3; 9 nucleotides line up with TRBD2. J was trimmed by 5 bases and V by 0 bases; bases with no gene match: 6. CDR1 is LGHDT, CDR2 YNNKEL, per germline (reference sequence). This CDR3 comprises 16 residues. CDR3 sequence (DNA): TGTGCCAGCAGCCAAGATCTGGCGGGGGGGCAAGATACGCAGTATTTT. Its protein is CASSQDLAGGQDTQYF.

The chain has TRBV6-5 and TRBJ1-1; TRBD1 agrees at 9 bases. The ends lost 8 bases at V and 6 bases at J; junction bases unmatched: 10. Germline-derived CDR1 and CDR2 are MNHEY and SVGAGI. This CDR3 is built from 14 residues. In nucleotides, the CDR3 is TGTGCCAGCCGACGGGACAGGGTGTCTGCTGAAGCTTTCTTT. This encodes CASRRDRVSAEAFF.

The genes are TRBV19 and TRBJ2-5, with D tentatively TRBD1 (5 bases). The CDR3 extends over 13 amino acids. Germline CDR1 LNHDA, CDR2 SQIVND (reference sequence). Trimming pared 5 bases from V and 2 bases from J, leaving 9 bases between. CDR3 sequence reads: CASSSTVQETQYF. The CDR3 DNA reads TGTGCCAGTAGTTCGACAGTTCAAGAGACCCAGTACTTC.

This clone has a handful of counts. The rearrangement links TRBV4-2 to TRBJ2-2; 7 nucleotides align to TRBD2. Germline lookup yields CDR1 LGHNA and CDR2 YNFKEQ. This CDR3 spans 15 amino acids. The junction had 3 bases not matched to a gene; V was cut back by 3 bases and J by 2 bases. CDR3 protein: CASSHQRGNTGELFF. The CDR3 DNA sequence: TGTGCCAGCAGCCACCAGCGGGGCAACACCGGGGAGCTGTTTTTT.

V and J are TRBV28 and TRBJ1-2; D unclear. V gave up 7 bases and J gave up 8 bases, with 17 bases separating them. CDR3 length: 13 amino acids. Germline CDR1 MDHEN, CDR2 SYDVKM. The CDR3 region is CASNTDRWRGYTF. Here the CDR3 DNA reads TGTGCCAGCAACACCGACCGGTGGAGGGGCTACACCTTC.

The chain recombines TRBV7-3 with TRBJ2-1; possible D gene TRBD2, 5 bases. Per the germline V gene, CDR1 is SGHTA and CDR2 is FQGTGA. There are 15 residues in the CDR3. Trimming cost V 7 bases and J 0 bases, with 13 bases left between them. The CDR3 DNA follows: TGTGCCAGCACCCTATACGCGGGCTCCTACAATGAGCAGTTCTTC. Translation: CASTLYAGSYNEQFF. Combining the CDR3 with reference TRBV7-3 and TRBJ2-1 gives the whole variable domain GAGVSQTPSNKVTEKGKYVELRCDPISGHTALYWYRQSLGQGPEFLIYFQGTGAADDSGLPNDRFFAVRPEGSVSTLKIQRTERGDSAVYLCASTLYAGSYNEQFFGPGTRLTVL.

J is TRBJ1-1 and V is TRBV7-2; D is unresolved. Trimming took off 0 bases at V and 6 bases at J, with 8 bases between the two ends. The CDR3 runs to 13 residues. Germline CDR1 reads SGHTA; CDR2 reads FQGNSA. The DNA for the CDR3 is TGTGCCAGCAGCTTAGCAGCTTCGTCTGAAGCTTTCTTT. Translation: CASSLAASSEAFF.

This chain links TRBV7-3 with TRBJ2-1, with D perhaps matching TRBD1 (6 bases). CDR1 is SGHTA, CDR2 FQGTGA, per germline. Trimming shortened V by 2 bases and J by 5 bases, and 13 bases separated the two germline ends. CDR3 length: 15 amino acids. The CDR3 nucleotides are TGTGCCAGCAGCTTACGGGCAGGGGAGAACAATGAGCAGTTCTTC. Translated, it gives CASSLRAGENNEQFF.

The CDR3: CASSGRDRGIYGYTF. CDR3 coding DNA: TGTGCCAGCAGTGGCCGGGACAGGGGGATCTATGGCTACACCTTC. The chain employs TRBV2 and TRBJ1-2; the match to TRBD1 covers 11 bases. Germline assignment: CDR1 SNHLY and CDR2 FYNNEI. This CDR3 region has 15 residues. Germline trimming cut 4 bases from V and 4 bases from J; bases unmatched to any gene: 5.

This clone was seen just once. The chain joins TRBV19 to TRBJ2-3; 9 nucleotides align to TRBD2. The CDR3 is made up of 15 amino acids. CDR1 is LNHDA, CDR2 SQIVND, per germline (reference sequence). V trimming: 6 bases; J trimming: 4 bases; junction bases outside the gene matches: 8. CDR3: CASRTPGLASDTQYF. In DNA, the CDR3 is TGTGCCAGTAGGACCCCGGGACTAGCCTCAGATACGCAGTATTTT.

The chain joins TRBV28 to TRBJ2-2, with a weak D call TRBD1 (5 bases). Trimming stripped 5 bases from V and 6 bases from J, with 13 bases between. Germline CDR1 and CDR2: MDHEN and SYDVKM. The CDR3 extends over 14 amino acids. This CDR3 reads CASSVAGRAGELFF. As DNA, the CDR3 is TGTGCCAGCAGTGTGGCAGGGCGAGCCGGGGAGCTGTTTTTT.

J is TRBJ2-2 and V is TRBV29-1; 8 nucleotides agree with TRBD2. The CDR3 consists of 13 residues. The ends lost 4 bases at V and 5 bases at J; junction bases unmatched: 3. CDR1 and CDR2 (germline): SQVTM, ANQGSEA. The DNA of the CDR3 is TGCAGCGTTGTCCGGGGGGGGACCGGGGAGCTGTTTTTT. As protein: CSVVRGGTGELFF.

This sequence joins TRBV3-1 (or the pseudogene TRBV3-2) and TRBJ1-6, with a weak D call TRBD1 (6 bases). The V end lost 0 bases, the J end lost 11 bases, and 17 bases lay between the germline ends. Germline CDR1 reads LGHDT; CDR2 reads YNNKEL (reference sequence). This CDR3 has 16 amino acids. The DNA for the CDR3 is TGTGCCAGCAGCCAAGAGCGGACAGCCAAAGCGGCACCCCTCCACTTT. Its protein is CASSQERTAKAAPLHF.

The chain joins TRBV4-1 to TRBJ2-5; 8 nucleotides match TRBD1. Trimming took 3 bases from V and 0 from J; bases not matched to a gene: 6. Germline-derived CDR1 and CDR2 are MGHRA and YSYEKL. CDR3 length: 16 amino acids. The CDR3 DNA reads TGCGCCAGCAGCCATTCGGGGACAGGAAACCAAGAGACCCAGTACTTC. As protein: CASSHSGTGNQETQYF.

The V and J genes are TRBV12-1 and TRBJ2-3; TRBD1 is taken as the D call from the table, unchecked against the DNA. TRBV12-1 is flagged as a pseudogene. There are 15 residues in the CDR3. CDR3 loop: CASSWGTGGDGTQYF. In nucleotides, the CDR3 is TGTGCCAGCAGCTGGGGGACAGGGGGCGATGGTACGCAGTATTTT.

The chain uses TRBV20-1 and TRBJ2-1, with 10 bases fitting TRBD2. Trimming took 3 bases from V and 10 from J; bases not matched to a gene: 9. Germline values: CDR1 DFQATT, CDR2 SNEGSKA (reference sequence). CDR3 length: 14 residues. The CDR3 protein is CSASFILAGNEQFF. CDR3 nucleotide sequence: TGCAGTGCTAGTTTTATACTAGCGGGAAACGAGCAGTTCTTC.

The chain carries TRBV24-1 and TRBJ2-7; 9 bases are a match to TRBD1. J gave up 3 bases and V 1 base, and 3 bases lay outside the gene matches. CDR1 KGHDR and CDR2 SFDVKD come from the germline V gene. CDR3 length equals 15 residues. The CDR3 sequence: CATSDFTGGRYEQYF. The CDR3 nucleotides are TGTGCCACCAGTGATTTTACAGGGGGCCGCTACGAGCAGTACTTC.

V gene TRBV18 combines with J gene TRBJ1-5; D is perhaps TRBD1 (6 bases). Trimming stripped 2 bases from V and 1 base from J, with 12 bases between. The germline gives CDR1 KGHSH, CDR2 LQKENI. The CDR3 extends over 16 amino acids. Here the CDR3 reads CASSPAGVQSNQPQHF. Here the CDR3 DNA reads TGTGCCAGCTCACCAGCAGGGGTCCAAAGCAATCAGCCCCAGCATTTT.

The chain employs TRBV6-1 and TRBJ1-1; possible D gene TRBD1, 6 bases. The CDR3 spans 13 residues. V was cut by 3 bases and J by 3 bases, with 8 bases left in between. Germline CDR1 and CDR2: MNHNS and SASEGT. The CDR3 is CASSETGDTEAFF. In nucleotides, the CDR3 is TGTGCCAGCAGTGAGACAGGAGACACTGAAGCTTTCTTT.

The chain carries TRBV29-1 and TRBJ2-3; D ambiguous. V was clipped by 4 bases and J by 5 bases, with 10 bases between them. The germline V gene encodes CDR1 SQVTM and CDR2 ANQGSEA. CDR3 length: 12 amino acids. The CDR3 nucleotides read TGCAGCGTTGCCCGTGAGATAGATACGCAGTATTTT. This sequence encodes CSVAREIDTQYF.

DNA of the CDR3: TGCGCCAGCAGCCCCCAAACAGGATCCGCTGGAAACACCATATATTTT. It yields the protein CASSPQTGSAGNTIYF. V usage is TRBV5-1 and J usage is TRBJ1-3; D perhaps matches TRBD1 (5 bases). The CDR3 loop spans 16 amino acids. CDR1 is SGHRS, CDR2 YFSETQ, per germline. Trimming removed 4 bases from V and 2 bases from J, with 16 bases in between.

In its sample, this clone was seen many times. The chain joins TRBV7-9 to TRBJ2-1, with D perhaps matching TRBD1 (5 bases). Germline lookup yields CDR1 SEHNR and CDR2 FQNEAQ (reference sequence). The length of the CDR3 is 17 residues. V dropped 5 bases and J dropped 6 bases, with 23 bases sitting between them. Here the CDR3 reads CASSPGRTVGLSNEQFF. DNA for the CDR3: TGTGCCAGCAGCCCCGGCCGGACGGTGGGGCTAAGCAATGAGCAGTTCTTC.